What follows are 4 T cell receptor beta chains derived from one specimen sequenced in a study of beta chain features in type 1 diabetes. Study results and limitations: Significant though moderate, a shortening of TCRB CDR3s appeared in all four CD4+ subsets of Type 1 diabetes patients.

These receptors are not linked to any known antigen. The investigators reverse transcribed all of the isolated RNA, so they sequenced expressed TCRB transcripts. The repertoire was sequenced with immunoSEQ multiplex PCR; TCRdb's copy has only in-frame clones and lacks some. There are 150,000 to 200,000 clones in the sample; 6.5% to 10% occur only once, and approximately 0.54% lies in the top ten. Source material: central memory CD4+ T cells from blood. The receptors stem from a woman aged 18-29 years with type 1 diabetes.

The table lists this clone with a few counts. The chain has TRBV28 and TRBJ2-1; a possible D gene is TRBD2 (5 bases). Trimming shortened V by 4 bases and J by 0 bases, and 7 bases separated the two germline ends. The CDR3 length is 14 residues. Germline V gene lookup returns CDR1 MDHEN and CDR2 SYDVKM. The CDR3 nucleotides read TGTGCCAGCAGTTGGGGAGTCTCCTACAATGAGCAGTTCTTC. Its translation: CASSWGVSYNEQFF.

This clone was detected only once. The CDR3: CASSIIRGANQPQHF. The CDR3 nucleotides are TGTGCCAGTAGTATCATCAGGGGGGCCAATCAGCCCCAGCATTTT. J is TRBJ1-5 and V is TRBV19; 7 bases match TRBD1. CDR1 is LNHDA and CDR2 is SQIVND in the germline V gene (reference sequence). The CDR3 consists of 15 residues. Trimming at V came to 3 bases and at J to 3 bases, leaving 5 bases not matched to a gene.

This clone was recorded a few times. This rearrangement joins TRBV28 to TRBJ2-7, with a possible D match to TRBD1 (5 bases). The CDR3 has 13 amino acids. V lost 6 bases and J lost 0, with 9 bases in between. The germline V gene has CDR1 MDHEN and CDR2 SYDVKM. CDR3 sequence reads: CASSVGLSYEQYF. As DNA, the CDR3 is TGTGCCAGCAGCGTGGGGCTCTCCTACGAGCAGTACTTC. Together with reference TRBV28 and TRBJ2-7, the CDR3 gives the full variable domain: DVKVTQSSRYLVKRTGEKVFLECVQDMDHENMFWYRQDPGLGLRLIYFSYDVKMKEKGDIPEGYSVSREKKERFSLILESASTNQTSMYLCASSVGLSYEQYFGPGTRLTVT.

V usage is TRBV5-1 and J usage is TRBJ1-2; TRBD1 aligns across 9 bases. Losses at the gene ends were 4 bases for V and 8 bases for J; bases not matched to a gene: 9. CDR1 is SGHRS and CDR2 is YFSETQ in the germline V gene. The CDR3 consists of 14 residues. This CDR3 reads CASSPRTGGEGYTF. For the CDR3, the DNA is TGCGCCAGCAGCCCACGAACAGGGGGCGAAGGCTACACCTTC.